Sequencing of this T cell receptor beta chain was carried out in a study of cytomegalovirus exposure and HLA in healthy donors. Study-wide background: Among the approximately 430 donors who were genotyped, roughly 85% fell in the genetic ancestry cluster that is associated with self-reported Caucasian donors. Overall study results and limits: Later analysis associated a missense DCLRE1C variant with TCR beta V- and J-gene trimming. The study designated fewer than 200 TCR beta chains cytomegalovirus-associated. In a later analysis, HLA-C alleles had the fewest associated TCRs, DRB1 alleles the most.

With regard to this clone: As yet, its antigen is unknown.

In the PCR, 60 Vbeta and 13 Jbeta primers were used. Measured with immunoSEQ multiplex PCR; TCRdb has only the in-frame clones, and not every one. The data contain a few hundred thousand clones, over 75% of them singletons. Trimming cost V 1 base and J 7 bases, with 11 bases left between them. The CDR3 length is 14 residues. Germline V lookup: CDR1 SGHTA, CDR2 FQGNSA. This chain joins TRBV7-2 and TRBJ1-5; maybe TRBD1 (5 bases). The sequence was obtained from a woman aged 45-60 years in good health and CMV-seropositive. The sequenced sample was PBMCs. The CDR3 DNA reads TGTGCCAGCAGCTTAGACAGGAACCACCAGCCCCAGCATTTT. Residues: CASSLDRNHQPQHF. Full variable domain (remainder filled in from reference TRBV7-2 and TRBJ1-5): GAGVSQSPSNKVTEKGKDVELRCDPISGHTALYWYRQSLGQGLEFLIYFQGNSAPDKSGLPSDRFSAERTGGSVSTLTIQRTQQEDSAVYLCASSLDRNHQPQHFGDGTRLSIL.